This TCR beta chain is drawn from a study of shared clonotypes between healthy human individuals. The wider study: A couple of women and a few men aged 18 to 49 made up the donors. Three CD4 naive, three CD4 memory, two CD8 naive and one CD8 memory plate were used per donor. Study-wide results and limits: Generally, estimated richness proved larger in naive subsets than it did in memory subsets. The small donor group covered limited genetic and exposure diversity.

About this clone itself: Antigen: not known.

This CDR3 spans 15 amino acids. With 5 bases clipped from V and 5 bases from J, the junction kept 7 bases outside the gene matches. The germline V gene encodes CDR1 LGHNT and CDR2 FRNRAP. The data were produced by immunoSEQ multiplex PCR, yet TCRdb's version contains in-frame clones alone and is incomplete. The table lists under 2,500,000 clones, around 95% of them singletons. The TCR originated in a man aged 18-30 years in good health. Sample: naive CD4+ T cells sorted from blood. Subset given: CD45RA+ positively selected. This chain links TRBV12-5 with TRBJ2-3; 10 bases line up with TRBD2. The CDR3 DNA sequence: TGTGCTAGTGGTCCTCCGGGACTAGCGAGAGATACGCAGTATTTT. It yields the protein CASGPPGLARDTQYF.